This passage covers 29 T cell receptor beta chains from one sample sequenced in a study of blood T cell repertoires in COVID-19. Measured with immunoSEQ multiplex PCR; TCRdb has only the in-frame clones, and not every one. The sample has approximately 25,000 clones; approximately 90% are singletons. Sequenced material: peripheral blood. The origin of the receptors is a woman older than 75 with active or convalescent COVID-19.

This chain connects TRBV24-1 to TRBJ1-2; D uncertain. Germline V gene data show CDR1 as KGHDR and CDR2 as SFDVKD. The CDR3 has 12 amino acids. Trimming removed 1 base at V and 10 bases at J, with 9 bases between. CDR3 nucleotides: TGTGCCACCAGTGATTTTAGTTCCGACTACACCTTC. Translation: CATSDFSSDYTF.

This chain links TRBV27 with TRBJ1-2, with D hard to call. The germline V and J ends were trimmed by 2 bases and 8 bases, with 24 bases remaining between them. The germline CDR1 and CDR2 sequences are MNHEY and SMNVEV (reference sequence). The CDR3 contains 17 residues. The CDR3 nucleotides are TGTGCCAGCAGTTTAATGGCCCATGTGGAGGGAAAGGAAGGCTACACCTTC. Encoded protein: CASSLMAHVEGKEGYTF.

This clone was counted a few times. The V gene is TRBV7-2, the J gene TRBJ2-7, with 9 bases matching TRBD1. V lost 6 bases and J lost 4; bases outside the gene matches: 7. Germline values: CDR1 SGHTA, CDR2 FQGNSA. The CDR3 is 14 residues long. The DNA for the CDR3 is TGTGCCAGCAGTTCGACGGGACAGGGTTACGAGCAGTACTTC. It is translated as CASSSTGQGYEQYF. Full variable domain (rest looked up from reference TRBV7-2 and TRBJ2-7): GAGVSQSPSNKVTEKGKDVELRCDPISGHTALYWYRQSLGQGLEFLIYFQGNSAPDKSGLPSDRFSAERTGGSVSTLTIQRTQQEDSAVYLCASSSTGQGYEQYFGPGTRLTVT.

The chain carries TRBV27 and TRBJ2-7; TRBD1 matches 10 bases. The CDR3 sequence is 14 residues long. After removal of 6 bases from V and 1 base from J, the junction contained 3 bases not matched to a gene. CDR1 is MNHEY, CDR2 SMNVEV, per germline (reference sequence). The CDR3 DNA reads as TGTGCCAGCAGGAGACAGGGGGCGTCCTACGAGCAGTACTTC. The encoded protein is CASRRQGASYEQYF.

The chain is built from TRBV5-4 and TRBJ2-5; 8 bases fit TRBD2. V gave up 1 base and J gave up 1 base; unmatched junction bases: 6. CDR1 SGHNT and CDR2 YYREEE come from the germline V gene (reference sequence). CDR3 length equals 16 residues. The chain's CDR3 is CASSLSAGVGQETQYF. In DNA form, the CDR3 reads TGTGCCAGCAGCTTGTCAGCGGGAGTTGGCCAAGAGACCCAGTACTTC.

The CDR3 sequence: CASSFRAGRETQYF. CDR3 in DNA: TGTGCCAGCAGCTTTCGAGCGGGAAGGGAGACCCAGTACTTC. This chain links TRBV5-4 with TRBJ2-5; 7 nucleotides line up with TRBD2. Germline CDR1 and CDR2: SGHNT and YYREEE (reference sequence). The CDR3 has 14 amino acids. The V segment lost 2 bases and the J segment 5 bases; nucleotides outside the gene matches: 6.

The rearrangement links TRBV28 to TRBJ1-3; the match to TRBD1 covers 8 bases. This CDR3 is built from 18 residues. Trimming cost V 2 bases and J 3 bases; bases outside gene matches: 12. The germline gives CDR1 MDHEN, CDR2 SYDVKM. For the CDR3, the DNA is TGTGCCAGCAGTTTACTGGCAGGGGGCAAGTTTGGTGGAAACACCATATATTTT. Protein sequence: CASSLLAGGKFGGNTIYF.

The V call is TRBV3-1 (or the pseudogene TRBV3-2), the J call TRBJ1-1; tentatively, D is TRBD1 (5 bases). The CDR3 has 23 residues. Germline V gene lookup returns CDR1 LGHDT and CDR2 YNNKEL (reference sequence). Trimming removed 5 bases at V and 2 bases at J, with 39 bases between. The CDR3 DNA reads TGTGCCAGCAGCAGAATACATGGGGGGACGCAATCCCGCCCCACGTCCTTAAACACTGAAGCTTTCTTT. This translates into CASSRIHGGTQSRPTSLNTEAFF.

The V gene is TRBV9, the J gene TRBJ1-3; D is perhaps TRBD1 (6 bases). Germline V gene sequence: CDR1 SGDLS, CDR2 YYNGEE. The CDR3 has 16 residues. The germline V and J ends were trimmed by 0 bases and 2 bases, with 12 bases remaining between them. As DNA, the CDR3 is TGTGCCAGCAGCGTAGCAGGGGCTCGCACTGGAAACACCATATATTTT. Translation gives CASSVAGARTGNTIYF.

V gene TRBV28 combines with J gene TRBJ2-6; D is perhaps TRBD1 (6 bases). Germline V gene lookup returns CDR1 MDHEN and CDR2 SYDVKM. This CDR3 comprises 14 residues. Trimming pared 3 bases from V and 3 bases from J, leaving 6 bases between. The CDR3 region has the DNA TGTGCCAGCAGTTTCAGGGGTGGGGCCAACGTCCTGACTTTC. Translation: CASSFRGGANVLTF.

The V gene is TRBV18, the J gene TRBJ2-7; D is unclear. V was trimmed by 2 bases and J by 4 bases, leaving 9 bases between them. CDR1 KGHSH and CDR2 LQKENI come from the germline V gene. The CDR3 consists of 13 residues. For the CDR3, the DNA is TGTGCCAGCTCACCATCGCGGTCTTACGAGCAGTACTTC. This sequence encodes CASSPSRSYEQYF.

The chain has TRBV5-1 and TRBJ2-3; the D gene is possibly TRBD2 (7 bases). With 0 bases removed from V and 2 bases from J, the gap between germline ends came to 13 bases. CDR1 is SGHRS, CDR2 YFSETQ, per germline. The CDR3 runs to 16 residues. In DNA form, the CDR3 reads TGCGCCAGCAGCTTGGGGCGGGGGCCCTACACAGATACGCAGTATTTT. Protein sequence: CASSLGRGPYTDTQYF.

The rearrangement joins TRBV21-1 to TRBJ2-2; the table calls TRBD1, which could not be checked here. TRBV21-1 is listed as a pseudogene. The CDR3 contains 14 residues. The DNA of the CDR3 is TGTGCCAGCCGACAGTTTATCGGTTCAGAGGAGCTGTTTTTT. It specifies CASRQFIGSEELFF.

This clone occurred a few times. J is TRBJ1-1 and V is TRBV7-6; D is unclear. Deletions cut 5 bases from V and 4 bases from J, with 17 bases between. In germline, CDR1 is SGHVS, CDR2 FNYEAQ. The CDR3 has 15 amino acids. CDR3 nucleotide sequence: TGTGCCAGCAGCCCGGGTCGAGGCCTGGGCACTGAAGCTTTCTTT. This translates into CASSPGRGLGTEAFF.

The V and J genes are TRBV4-3 and TRBJ2-3; 8 positions match TRBD1. V lost 1 base to trimming and J lost 3 bases; unmatched junction nucleotides: 3. The CDR3 is 15 amino acids. Germline V gene data show CDR1 as LGHNA and CDR2 as YSLEER. The CDR3 here is CASSQARGRTDTQYF. In DNA form, the CDR3 reads TGCGCCAGCAGCCAAGCCAGGGGGCGAACAGATACGCAGTATTTT.

This chain uses TRBV12-5 with TRBJ1-5, with D possibly being TRBD1 (5 bases). CDR1 and CDR2 (germline): LGHNT, FRNRAP. This CDR3 is 14 amino acids long. V gave up 1 base and J gave up 6 bases, with 10 bases separating them. The CDR3 is CASGLGTTVQPQHF. The CDR3 DNA sequence: TGTGCTAGTGGTTTGGGAACGACAGTTCAGCCCCAGCATTTT.

V gene TRBV7-9 combines with J gene TRBJ1-1, with TRBD1 matching 9 bases. V dropped 11 bases and J dropped 0; count of bases not matched to a gene: 13. The germline V gene has CDR1 SEHNR and CDR2 FQNEAQ (reference sequence). This CDR3 is 16 amino acids long. Here the CDR3 reads CASPGDRAPLNTEAFF. Here the CDR3 DNA reads TGTGCCTCTCCGGGGGACAGGGCTCCTTTGAACACTGAAGCTTTCTTT.

The V and J genes are TRBV4-1 and TRBJ1-4; 7 bases fit TRBD1. CDR3 length: 16 residues. Per germline, CDR1 MGHRA and CDR2 YSYEKL. V shed 2 bases, J shed 8 bases, and the junction held 11 bases outside the gene matches. This CDR3 reads CASSQRQGSGWEKLFF. CDR3 bases: TGCGCCAGCAGCCAAAGACAGGGATCGGGTTGGGAAAAACTGTTTTTT.

The chain links TRBV6-5 to TRBJ1-2; possible D gene TRBD1, 5 bases. CDR3 length: 15 amino acids. CDR1 and CDR2 (germline): MNHEY, SVGAGI. V dropped 7 bases and J dropped 4 bases, with 19 bases sitting between them. As DNA, the CDR3 is TGTGCCAGCAAAAAAGGGAGGGGCGTGGGCTATGGCTACACCTTC. Protein product: CASKKGRGVGYGYTF.

In its sample, this clone was seen once. This sequence joins TRBV5-6 and TRBJ1-6; D not resolved. In germline, CDR1 is SGHDT, CDR2 YYEEEE. This CDR3 spans 14 amino acids. The ends were cut back, 1 base at V and 15 bases at J, with 17 bases in the middle. CDR3 nucleotides: TGTGCCAGCAGCTTGATCCTGGCAGGTCATCTCCTCCACTTT. Protein product: CASSLILAGHLLHF.

The chain uses TRBV11-2 and TRBJ1-2; D is uncertain. The CDR3 is made up of 14 amino acids. Trimming cost V 5 bases and J 5 bases, with 15 bases left between them. Germline V gene data show CDR1 as SGHAT and CDR2 as FQNNGV. The CDR3 region is CASSATVGSYGYTF. CDR3 nucleotides: TGTGCCAGCAGCGCAACAGTAGGGAGTTATGGCTACACCTTC.

This chain uses TRBV15 with TRBJ2-5, with a tentative D call TRBD2 (5 bases). Deletions cut 3 bases from V and 1 base from J, with 9 bases between. Germline lookup yields CDR1 LNHNV and CDR2 YYDKDF (reference sequence). This CDR3 spans 14 amino acids. The CDR3 region is CATSSYRGQETQYF. The CDR3 region has the DNA TGTGCCACCAGCAGCTACCGGGGCCAAGAGACCCAGTACTTC.

The chain links TRBV29-1 to TRBJ1-4; the match to TRBD1 covers 8 bases. The CDR3 is 12 residues long. V gave up 5 bases and J gave up 8 bases; unmatched junction bases: 4. Looked up from germline, CDR1 is SQVTM and CDR2 is ANQGSEA. CDR3 protein: CSVQGAGEKLFF. The CDR3 DNA reads as TGCAGCGTTCAGGGGGCAGGCGAAAAACTGTTTTTT. The full variable domain, with the rest looked up from reference TRBV29-1 and TRBJ1-4, is SAVISQKPSRDICQRGTSLTIQCQVDSQVTMMFWYRQQPGQSLTLIATANQGSEATYESGFVIDKFPISRPNLTFSTLTVSNMSPEDSSIYLCSVQGAGEKLFFGSGTQLSVL.

The CDR3, as DNA: TGTGCCACTGGACAGGGGAATCAGCCCCAGCATTTT. This encodes CATGQGNQPQHF. J is TRBJ1-5 and V is TRBV24-1; 9 bases line up with TRBD1. CDR1 and CDR2 from the germline V gene are KGHDR and SFDVKD. CDR3 size: 12 residues. The trim removed 10 bases at V and 4 bases at J, leaving 1 base unmatched.

The chain carries TRBV28 and TRBJ2-3; 8 nucleotides align to TRBD2. CDR1 and CDR2 (germline): MDHEN, SYDVKM. V shed 3 bases, J shed 5 bases, and the junction held 4 bases outside the gene matches. This CDR3 spans 14 amino acids. CDR3 DNA sequence: TGTGCCAGCAGTTTGTCTCTAGCGGGAGATACGCAGTATTTT. Amino acids: CASSLSLAGDTQYF.

V and J are TRBV2 and TRBJ2-5, with a tentative D call TRBD2 (6 bases). The germline gives CDR1 SNHLY, CDR2 FYNNEI. The CDR3 covers 15 residues. V dropped 4 bases and J dropped 5 bases, with 17 bases sitting between them. CDR3 in amino acids: CASSGLVKASETQYF. CDR3 in DNA: TGTGCCAGCAGTGGACTAGTTAAAGCCAGTGAGACCCAGTACTTC.

V is TRBV6-5 and J is TRBJ1-3; possibly TRBD1 for D (6 bases). This CDR3 has 14 residues. In germline, CDR1 is MNHEY, CDR2 SVGAGI. V was cut by 10 bases and J by 2 bases, with 15 bases left in between. CDR3: CATRLQGTGNTIYF. CDR3 bases: TGTGCCACCCGATTACAGGGTACTGGAAACACCATATATTTT.

This clone has a handful of counts. The chain employs TRBV7-3 and TRBJ2-2, with D tentatively TRBD2 (5 bases). V lost 4 bases, J lost 0 bases, and 15 bases lay in between. The germline CDR1 and CDR2 sequences are SGHTA and FQGTGA. The CDR3 runs to 17 residues. This CDR3 is CASSSQSGLTNTGELFF. In DNA, the CDR3 is TGTGCCAGCAGCTCCCAGAGCGGACTGACGAACACCGGGGAGCTGTTTTTT.

The chain has TRBV9 and TRBJ1-6; 7 positions match TRBD1. Germline CDR1 SGDLS, CDR2 YYNGEE. V was pared by 0 bases and J by 7 bases, with 7 bases of the junction left unmatched. The CDR3 is made up of 16 amino acids. CDR3: CASSVAGQGENSPLHF. The CDR3 DNA is TGTGCCAGCAGCGTAGCTGGGCAGGGGGAGAATTCACCCCTCCACTTT.